The present entry profiles one T cell receptor (beta chain) with its context. Its antigen is still unknown. These data are taken from a study of CD8 T cells in ankylosing spondylitis. Germline lookup yields CDR1 SGHTA and CDR2 FQGTGA. V shed 5 bases and J 4 bases; nucleotides not matched to a gene: 8. The CDR3 totals 16 residues. The study's findings and limits: Seemingly distinctive of ankylosing spondylitis blood was a TCR beta motif formed by eight highly homologous variants. It was reported that disease-linked clones were significantly enriched in matched ankylosing spondylitis synovial fluid. In reactive arthritis synovial fluid and blood, some motif variants had been reported before.

Quantitative molecular-barcoded 5'-RACE generated the TCR beta libraries. One entry per CDR3 protein results from TCRdb running MiXCR on the 5' RACE reads. The sample gives 150,000 to 200,000 distinct CDR3 sequences, around 13% of which show up once; approximately 10% is in the top ten. Source material: blood, either unsorted or a sorted T cell fraction (not recorded which). The sequence came from a female donor with ankylosing spondylitis or in good health (not recorded which). The V gene is TRBV7-3, the J gene TRBJ2-2; 9 bases are a match to TRBD2. The CDR3 loop is CASSPIAGVGTGELFF. In DNA form, the CDR3 reads TGTGCCAGCAGCCCGATAGCGGGAGTTGGCACCGGGGAGCTGTTTTTT.